The 20 T cell receptor beta chains presented below share a single source sample, sequenced in a study of CD8 T cells in Susac syndrome. cDNA came from roughly 0.5 to 1 ug RNA primed by random hexamers. TCRdb re-derived calls from the immunoSEQ multiplex PCR reads in MiXCR, one entry per CDR3 protein. This table holds a few hundred thousand distinct CDR3 sequences, more than 70% found once. Specimen: CD8+ T cells from PBMCs. All receptors come from a human donor with multiple sclerosis.

The chain is built from TRBV19 and TRBJ2-7; 8 nucleotides align to TRBD1. Looked up from germline, CDR1 is LNHDA and CDR2 is SQIVND (reference sequence). The CDR3 sequence is 15 residues long. The J segment lost 3 bases and the V segment lost 5 bases, leaving 9 bases of the junction unmatched. The CDR3 here is CASSGRDRMGYEQYF. The CDR3, as DNA: TGTGCCAGTAGTGGACGGGACAGGATGGGCTACGAGCAGTACTTC.

The J gene is TRBJ2-1, the V gene TRBV9, with D hard to call. V was trimmed by 2 bases and J by 0 bases, leaving 9 bases between them. The CDR3 length is 15 residues. In germline, CDR1 is SGDLS, CDR2 YYNGEE. CDR3 residues: CASSVHYSSYNEQFF. CDR3 DNA: TGTGCCAGCAGCGTCCACTATAGCTCCTACAATGAGCAGTTCTTC.

The chain employs TRBV5-1 and TRBJ2-1; 9 nucleotides agree with TRBD1. The V segment lost 1 base and the J segment 6 bases; nucleotides outside the gene matches: 8. This CDR3 spans 16 amino acids. Germline V lookup: CDR1 SGHRS, CDR2 YFSETQ. The CDR3 DNA reads as TGCGCCAGCAGCTTGATTCCGGGACAGGGTTCCAATGAGCAGTTCTTC. Translation gives CASSLIPGQGSNEQFF.

This chain joins TRBV5-8 and TRBJ2-1; D call uncertain. V was shortened by 5 bases and J by 2 bases, with 11 bases between the two germline ends. This CDR3 comprises 14 residues. Germline V lookup: CDR1 SGHTS, CDR2 YDEGEE. The CDR3 DNA follows: TGTGCCAGCAGTGTCGGTGGGCCCTACAATGAGCAGTTCTTC. This codes for CASSVGGPYNEQFF.

J is TRBJ1-2 and V is TRBV4-1; weak D call: TRBD1 (6 bases). The V gene's germline CDR1 is MGHRA and CDR2 YSYEKL. Between the trimmed V and J ends, which lost 2 bases and 6 bases, there was a span of 16 bases. This CDR3 has 15 amino acids. The CDR3 sequence: CASSQSSGGTDGYTF. In DNA, the CDR3 is TGCGCCAGCAGCCAAAGCTCGGGGGGCACGGATGGCTACACCTTC.

This rearrangement joins TRBV12-3 or TRBV12-4 to TRBJ2-7, with 8 bases matching TRBD1. The CDR3 contains 13 residues. Germline trimming cut 6 bases from V and 5 bases from J; bases unmatched to any gene: 6. CDR3 sequence reads: CASSGQGIDEQYF. CDR3 in DNA: TGTGCCAGCAGCGGACAGGGCATCGACGAGCAGTACTTC.

V gene TRBV9 combines with J gene TRBJ1-5; 7 bases agree with TRBD1. CDR1 is SGDLS, CDR2 YYNGEE, per germline. V trimming: 0 bases; J trimming: 0 bases; junction bases outside the gene matches: 6. The CDR3 is 17 amino acids. CDR3 in DNA: TGTGCCAGCAGCGTAGGGGACAGCCTCTATAGCAATCAGCCCCAGCATTTT. The encoded protein is CASSVGDSLYSNQPQHF. Complete variable domain (other parts from reference TRBV9 and TRBJ1-5): DSGVTQTPKHLITATGQRVTLRCSPRSGDLSVYWYQQSLDQGLQFLIQYYNGEERAKGNILERFSAQQFPDLHSELNLSSLELGDSALYFCASSVGDSLYSNQPQHFGDGTRLSIL.

The chain recombines TRBV11-2 with TRBJ2-3, with D possibly matching TRBD2 (5 bases). V lost 1 base, J lost 6 bases, and 14 bases lay in between. The germline V gene encodes CDR1 SGHAT and CDR2 FQNNGV. CDR3 size: 15 residues. CDR3 sequence: CASSLVRTLWDTQYF. Here the CDR3 DNA reads TGTGCCAGCAGCTTAGTTAGGACTCTCTGGGATACGCAGTATTTT.

V and J are TRBV29-1 and TRBJ2-3, with 10 bases that match TRBD2. V dropped 4 bases and J dropped 6; count of bases not matched to a gene: 10. This CDR3 is 15 amino acids long. Germline V CDR1 and CDR2: SQVTM, ANQGSEA. CDR3 DNA: TGCAGCGTTGTGGGTCTAGCGGGAGTGGTGGATACGCAGTATTTT. Translated: CSVVGLAGVVDTQYF.

The J gene is TRBJ2-7, the V gene TRBV28; TRBD2 is a possible D gene (6 bases). The V end lost 2 bases, the J end lost 6 bases, and 11 bases lay between the germline ends. The CDR3 contains 13 residues. CDR1 is MDHEN, CDR2 SYDVKM, per germline. The CDR3 DNA sequence: TGTGCCAGCAGTTTAGGACTACACGGCGAGCAGTACTTC. This sequence encodes CASSLGLHGEQYF.

The J gene is TRBJ1-2, the V gene TRBV30; D remains unclear. Germline values: CDR1 GTSNPN, CDR2 SVGIG (reference sequence). Between the trimmed V and J ends, which lost 2 bases and 4 bases, there was a span of 8 bases. The CDR3 is made up of 12 amino acids. The CDR3 loop reads CAWSLEGYGYTF. In DNA form, the CDR3 reads TGTGCCTGGAGTCTGGAGGGCTATGGCTACACCTTC.

This clonotype occurred once. The chain combines TRBV5-1 with TRBJ2-3, with D uncertain. Germline V gives CDR1 SGHRS, CDR2 YFSETQ. V dropped 2 bases and J dropped 2 bases, with 15 bases sitting between them. The CDR3 runs 16 residues. The CDR3 nucleotides read TGCGCCAGCAGCTTTCTAGGAACCCCTGACACAGATACGCAGTATTTT. This encodes CASSFLGTPDTDTQYF.

This chain joins TRBV6-6 and TRBJ2-2; 8 bases are shared with TRBD2. J was trimmed by 5 bases and V by 7 bases; bases with no gene match: 9. This CDR3 contains 15 residues. Germline CDR1 reads MNHNY; CDR2 reads SVGAGI (reference sequence). CDR3 DNA sequence: TGTGCCAGCACTAAAGCGGGGGTCATGACCGGGGAGCTGTTTTTT. This codes for CASTKAGVMTGELFF.

The V gene is TRBV20-1, the J gene TRBJ2-1; 11 bases align to TRBD2. Germline CDR1 and CDR2: DFQATT and SNEGSKA (reference sequence). The length of the CDR3 is 15 residues. V lost 5 bases and J lost 3; bases outside the gene matches: 6. This CDR3 is CSAATGTSGYNEQFF. The DNA for the CDR3 is TGCAGTGCTGCTACCGGGACTAGCGGCTACAATGAGCAGTTCTTC.

The rearrangement uses TRBV6-1 and TRBJ2-7, with a weak D call TRBD1 (5 bases). The V gene lost 6 bases and the J gene lost 6 bases, with 18 bases spanning the gap. The CDR3 consists of 14 residues. CDR1 MNHNS and CDR2 SASEGT come from the germline V gene. CDR3 sequence (DNA): TGTGCCAGCAGCCCGTGGGGTAAGGGGCTCGAGCAGTACTTC. Translation: CASSPWGKGLEQYF.

The V call is TRBV2, the J call TRBJ2-1, with 9 positions matching TRBD1. Losses at the gene ends were 7 bases for V and 0 bases for J; bases not matched to a gene: 4. The CDR3 runs 15 residues. CDR1 is SNHLY and CDR2 is FYNNEI in the germline V gene. The CDR3 is CASIGTGTSYNEQFF. The DNA for the CDR3 is TGTGCCAGCATAGGGACAGGGACCTCCTACAATGAGCAGTTCTTC.

As to this clonotype: The conserved closing phenylalanine or tryptophan is absent in this CDR3, likely reflecting a read error. J is TRBJ2-5 and V is TRBV4-1; D possibly matches TRBD1 or TRBD2 (6 bases each). Trimming shortened V by 1 base and J by 5 bases, and 11 bases separated the two germline ends. From germline, CDR1 is MGHRA and CDR2 YSYEKL. The CDR3 spans 14 residues. The CDR3 protein is CASSQVGGRETQYS. CDR3 in DNA: TGCGCCAGCAGCCAAGTCGGGGGCCGGGAGACCCAGTACTCC.

The gene calls are TRBV12-3 or TRBV12-4 and TRBJ2-3, with D perhaps matching TRBD1 or TRBD2 (5 bases each). The CDR3 contains 16 residues. V dropped 6 bases and J dropped 2 bases, with 18 bases sitting between them. The CDR3, as DNA: TGTGCCAGCAGGCCTCTCTGGGACCCCGACACAGATACGCAGTATTTT. It codes for CASRPLWDPDTDTQYF.

The rearrangement uses TRBV7-9 and TRBJ1-1, with a tentative D call TRBD1 (6 bases). Trimming left V 4 bases short and J 3 bases short, with 12 bases between. This CDR3 is built from 14 residues. The V gene's germline CDR1 is SEHNR and CDR2 FQNEAQ (reference sequence). In DNA form, the CDR3 reads TGTGCCAGCAGCTATACAGGGACGGACACTGAAGCTTTCTTT. The encoded protein is CASSYTGTDTEAFF.

The chain couples TRBV4-1 to TRBJ1-2; D is undetermined. V lost 4 bases and J lost 0, with 15 bases in between. The germline V gene has CDR1 MGHRA and CDR2 YSYEKL. The CDR3 is made up of 16 amino acids. CDR3: CASSPPGWEANYGYTF. CDR3 bases: TGCGCCAGCAGCCCCCCCGGCTGGGAGGCTAACTATGGCTACACCTTC.